This T cell receptor beta chain was sequenced in a study of cytomegalovirus exposure and HLA in healthy donors (dated by TCRdb to about 2017). Concerning the study at large: A later analysis indicated that the 120 or so validation repertoires were generated on the platform also employed for the approximately 690 repertoires of the first cohort. To predict cytomegalovirus infection status, the study combined high-throughput TCR immunosequencing, statistical association of individual TCRs with disease status, and machine learning. In addition to the first cohort of about 650 subjects, a separate validation cohort of over 90 different subjects was used. The study aimed to test whether cataloging public T cell receptors could reveal signatures of past pathogen exposure.

The CDR3 covers 14 residues, taking in both the cysteine and the phenylalanine. Kept here is only the CDR3 DNA, which spans 42 bases and is read in frame from base 1. V is pared back by 4 bases and J by 8 bases, with 15 bases lying between the germline termini. From a lookup of the germline V gene, CDR1 and CDR2 are SGDLS and YYNGEE. Library preparation used the immunoSEQ multiplex PCR assay. Per the authors' processing: A statistical classification framework was built for diagnosing cytomegalovirus status from the catalog of TCR beta chain sequences. Drawn from immuneACCESS, this table holds only the in-frame rearrangements with V and J called that TCRdb kept. Clones are partly lost; checked studies trace under half to an unresolved V gene and leave the rest unexplained. From that table come the V and J calls and clone size; the DNA was used to work out D and trimming. This sample holds around 130,000 clones; 85% to 90% were observed only once. The ten most abundant clones make up around 3.5% of the sample.

Concerning this clone itself: What antigen it recognizes has not been identified. The record has no base qualities; no much larger clone is one base away.

What the work shows at the level of the full study, not this receptor alone: The authors suggested that the approach could potentially be extended to other disease states and immunological phenotypes. In vitro tests confirmed that a few of the cytomegalovirus-associated TCR beta chains recognize cytomegalovirus antigens. Most TCR sequences were seen in very few donors, while some public TCRs were found in many individuals. A later analysis found that TCRs clustered in the first cohort also tended to co-occur in the approximately 120 validation repertoires, with approximately 94% of cluster scores above 0. The classifier was reported to diagnose cytomegalovirus status with high specificity and sensitivity in both the original and validation cohorts. A later analysis lacked HLA typing for the validation cohort, so it scored co-occurrence in that cohort across all 120 or so repertoires. The study gave a list of some 150 TCR beta chains associated with cytomegalovirus.

The donors were included in the validation cohort of 100 to 150 subjects, a group kept apart from the roughly 730-subject first cohort. This receptor chain uses TRBV9 and TRBJ1-4; too little of a D gene remains to name it. The sequencing sample was made of PBMCs. The source is a man aged 25 to 40 in good health and CMV-seronegative. At the DNA level, the sequence is TGTGCCAGCAGCACCCGACAAGGTTCGGAAAAACTGTTTTTT. This sequence encodes CASSTRQGSEKLFF.